Each of the 6 T cell receptor beta chains below was sequenced from the same sample in a study of post-analysis software for immune sequencing data. Overall study results and limits: Controls had lower frequencies than patients of a few TRBV segments, which included TRBV5-6, TRBV5-1 and TRBV20-1.

TCR beta libraries were prepared from cDNA with unique molecular identifiers. TCRdb passed the PCR reads through MiXCR, listing each CDR3 protein once. The sample has about 460,000 distinct CDR3 sequences; around 40% are singletons. No antigens are known for them. Source material: blood. The receptors were sampled from a girl aged 10 to 17 with multiple sclerosis.

Concerning this clonotype: Compared with germline, one end of the junction differs, possibly owing to a read error. The gene calls are TRBV25-1 and TRBJ2-5, with D tentatively TRBD1 (5 bases). CDR1 MGHDK and CDR2 SYGVNS come from the germline V gene. The CDR3 has 16 residues. In DNA, the CDR3 is TGTGCCAGCAGTGAACGCCGTGGTACAGGACAAGATACCCAGTACTTC. Its protein product is CASSERRGTGQDTQYF.

This sequence joins TRBV28 and TRBJ1-4; no clear D. The CDR3 is 15 residues long. Germline CDR1 MDHEN, CDR2 SYDVKM. V lost 1 base, J lost 7 bases, and 13 bases lay in between. CDR3 bases: TGTGCCAGCAGTTTATCCTTCGACGGCAGTGAAAAACTGTTTTTT. Its translation: CASSLSFDGSEKLFF.

In DNA form, the CDR3 reads TGTGCCAGCAGTCCAGTTGTCAATGAGCAGTTCTTC. Its translation is CASSPVVNEQFF. This rearrangement joins TRBV12-3 or TRBV12-4 to TRBJ2-1; D unresolved. Trimming cost V 5 bases and J 6 bases, with 8 bases left between them. The CDR3 extends over 12 amino acids.

This clonotype was counted between two and nine times. The chain has TRBV12-3 or TRBV12-4 and TRBJ2-3; 11 bases are a match to TRBD2. The V gene end was trimmed by 6 bases and the J gene end by 2 bases; junction bases not matched to a gene: 4. The CDR3 covers 15 residues. CDR3 sequence (DNA): TGTGCCAGCAGCTGGACTAGCGGGCTCACAGATACGCAGTATTTT. The encoded protein is CASSWTSGLTDTQYF.

The rearrangement uses TRBV30 and TRBJ2-1, with 7 nucleotides matching TRBD2. This CDR3 region has 13 residues. Looked up from germline, CDR1 is GTSNPN and CDR2 is SVGIG (reference sequence). J gave up 13 bases and V 0 bases, and 9 bases lay outside the gene matches. The chain's CDR3 is CAWSVSSGIDQFF. The DNA of the CDR3 is TGTGCCTGGAGTGTATCCAGCGGGATAGATCAGTTCTTC. The entire variable domain, with the rest obtained from reference TRBV30 and TRBJ2-1, is as follows: SQTIHQWPATLVQPVGSPLSLECTVEGTSNPNLYWYRQAAGRGLQLLFYSVGIGQISSEVPQNLSASRPQDRQFILSSKKLLLSDSGFYLCAWSVSSGIDQFFGPGTRLTVL.

This clonotype was counted only a few times. The DNA for the CDR3 is TGTGCCAGCAGTTTAACCCCAATTGACAGAGCCGCTGGGGCCAACGTCCTGACTTTC. This sequence encodes CASSLTPIDRAAGANVLTF. The chain joins TRBV12-3 or TRBV12-4 to TRBJ2-6, with TRBD1 as a possible D gene (5 bases). This CDR3 has 19 amino acids. Trimming pared 2 bases from V and 2 bases from J, leaving 19 bases between.